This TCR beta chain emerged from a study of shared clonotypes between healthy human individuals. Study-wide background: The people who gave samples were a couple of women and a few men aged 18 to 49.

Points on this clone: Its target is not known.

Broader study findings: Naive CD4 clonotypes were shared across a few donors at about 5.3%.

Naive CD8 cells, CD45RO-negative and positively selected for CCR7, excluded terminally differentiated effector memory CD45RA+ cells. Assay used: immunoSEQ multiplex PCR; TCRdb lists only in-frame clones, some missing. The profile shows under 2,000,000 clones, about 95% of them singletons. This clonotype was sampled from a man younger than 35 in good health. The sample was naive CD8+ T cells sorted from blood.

For the CDR3, the DNA is TGTGCCAGCCCCCGGGCCCCCGACTATGGCTACACCTTC. Translating gives CASPRAPDYGYTF. This rearrangement joins TRBV7-9 to TRBJ1-2, with D uncertain. The germline V gene encodes CDR1 SEHNR and CDR2 FQNEAQ (reference sequence). This CDR3 contains 13 residues. V was clipped by 8 bases and J by 3 bases, with 13 bases between them.